This T cell receptor beta chain appears in the sequencing data of a study of T cells in Graves' hyperthyroidism and ophthalmopathy. Study results and limitations: Most expanded thyroid clonotypes above 0.001 recurred in blood.

This clonotype was seen ten or more times. The antigen is unknown. It was RNA transcripts that yielded the amplified TCR beta CDR3 regions. TCR CDR3 underwent first-round RT-PCR with the HTBI primer set. In TCRdb, the multiplex PCR reads were re-called with MiXCR into one record per CDR3 protein. The sample has 550,000 to 700,000 distinct CDR3 sequences; roughly 14% are singletons. From more than 9.5 ml of fresh peripheral blood, PBMCs were isolated. The sequencing sample was made of blood. The TCR was taken from a woman in her thirties or forties with Graves' ophthalmopathy.

CDR3 in DNA: TGCAGCGTTTTGGGTCTTAGCGGGAGCCCCCAAGAGACCCAGTACTTC. It codes for CSVLGLSGSPQETQYF. The chain has TRBV29-1 and TRBJ2-5; 9 positions agree with TRBD2. The junction had 11 bases not matched to a gene; V was cut back by 5 bases and J by 1 base. The germline gives CDR1 SQVTM, CDR2 ANQGSEA. This CDR3 has 16 amino acids.